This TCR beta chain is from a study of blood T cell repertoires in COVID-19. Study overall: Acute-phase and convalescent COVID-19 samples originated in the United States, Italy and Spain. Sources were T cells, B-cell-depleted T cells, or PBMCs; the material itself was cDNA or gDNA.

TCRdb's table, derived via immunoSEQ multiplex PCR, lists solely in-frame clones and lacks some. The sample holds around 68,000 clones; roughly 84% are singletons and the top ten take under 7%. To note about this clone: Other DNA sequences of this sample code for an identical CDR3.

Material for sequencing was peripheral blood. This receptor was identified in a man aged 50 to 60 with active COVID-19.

CDR3 amino acids: CASSLGGGYEQYF. DNA of the CDR3: TGTGCCAGCAGTTTAGGGGGGGGCTACGAGCAGTACTTC. J is TRBJ2-7 and V is TRBV12-3 or TRBV12-4; TRBD2 agrees at 7 bases. CDR3 length: 13 amino acids. V trimming: 1 base; J trimming: 3 bases; junction bases outside the gene matches: 0.